The 27 T cell receptor beta chains listed next were all sequenced from one sample in a study of blood T cells in healthy people across ages. The authors ran a second PCR of about 6 to 11 cycles using a sample-barcoded 5' primer and a J-beta primer mix. TCRdb called the 5' RACE reads again in MiXCR, with one record for every CDR3 protein. The sample comprises hundreds of thousands of distinct CDR3 sequences, roughly 24% of which are singletons, and under 3% rests with the top ten. Another study also made use of these data, one on T cells of mothers and their children.

Input material: blood. All receptors come from a boy younger than 18 in good health.

The chain employs TRBV6-4 and TRBJ1-2; D uncertain. V was shortened by 0 bases and J by 4 bases, with 9 bases between the two germline ends. Per germline, CDR1 MRHNA and CDR2 SNTAGT. The CDR3 is 14 amino acids. DNA of the CDR3: TGTGCCAGCAGTGACTCGCAGGTTTTCTATGGCTACACCTTC. As protein: CASSDSQVFYGYTF.

The count of this clonotype is one. The chain combines TRBV12-3 or TRBV12-4 with TRBJ2-3; D is ambiguous. This CDR3 spans 12 amino acids. V lost 6 bases to trimming and J lost 5 bases, with 9 bases between them. CDR3 region: CASRAMVDTQYF. The CDR3 DNA sequence: TGTGCCAGCAGGGCCATGGTAGATACGCAGTATTTT.

The CDR3 loop reads CASSSGTGDGYGYTF. The CDR3, as DNA: TGTGCCAGCAGCTCCGGGACAGGGGACGGCTATGGCTACACCTTC. This chain links TRBV7-9 with TRBJ1-2, with 10 bases that match TRBD1. The CDR3 has 15 residues. The germline CDR1 and CDR2 sequences are SEHNR and FQNEAQ (reference sequence). With 4 bases clipped from V and 4 bases from J, the junction kept 6 bases outside the gene matches.

The chain is built from TRBV2 and TRBJ1-3; TRBD1 might be the D (6 bases). The CDR3 consists of 14 residues. Trimming took off 7 bases at V and 4 bases at J, with 14 bases between the two ends. Germline lookup yields CDR1 SNHLY and CDR2 FYNNEI. DNA of the CDR3: TGTGCCAGCACTACGGCAGGGGAGGGAAACACCATATATTTT. Translated, it gives CASTTAGEGNTIYF.

This chain connects TRBV9 to TRBJ2-3; a weak D match, TRBD2 (6 bases). The CDR3 is made up of 13 amino acids. Germline values: CDR1 SGDLS, CDR2 YYNGEE. The V gene lost 4 bases and the J gene lost 6 bases, with 12 bases spanning the gap. CDR3 residues: CASSSREWDTQYF. The DNA for the CDR3 is TGTGCCAGCAGCTCCCGGGAGTGGGATACGCAGTATTTT.

A single count supports this clonotype. The V call is TRBV12-3 or TRBV12-4, the J call TRBJ1-1; no clear D gene. The germline V and J ends were trimmed by 6 bases and 8 bases, with 16 bases remaining between them. The CDR3 covers 13 residues. This CDR3 reads CASSPGLPEEAFF. CDR3 coding DNA: TGTGCCAGCAGCCCCGGGCTACCGGAGGAAGCTTTCTTT.

This clonotype has only one observation. The chain employs TRBV12-5 and TRBJ2-3; D not certain. The germline V gene has CDR1 LGHNT and CDR2 FRNRAP. The V gene lost 1 base and the J gene lost 2 bases, with 7 bases spanning the gap. This CDR3 has 14 amino acids. In DNA, the CDR3 is TGTGCTAGTGGTTTGGGACTCGACACAGATACGCAGTATTTT. Translated: CASGLGLDTDTQYF.

The DNA for the CDR3 is TGCAGTGCCATGGGGGGGGGCGGGGCAACTAATGAAAAACTGTTTTTT. Amino acid sequence: CSAMGGGGATNEKLFF. This chain connects TRBV20-1 to TRBJ1-4; a weak D match, TRBD1 (6 bases). Germline values: CDR1 DFQATT, CDR2 SNEGSKA (reference sequence). This CDR3 is 16 amino acids long. The V gene lost 6 bases and the J gene lost 0 bases, with 17 bases spanning the gap.

The CDR3: CASTLRDRVNSPLHF. The CDR3 DNA sequence: TGTGCCAGCACCTTGAGGGACAGGGTTAATTCACCCCTCCACTTT. The chain carries TRBV28 and TRBJ1-6; 9 bases are a match to TRBD1. Per germline, CDR1 MDHEN and CDR2 SYDVKM. The junction had 7 bases not matched to a gene; V was cut back by 7 bases and J by 6 bases. The CDR3 has 15 amino acids. The variable domain in full, with the rest retrieved from reference TRBV28 and TRBJ1-6, is DVKVTQSSRYLVKRTGEKVFLECVQDMDHENMFWYRQDPGLGLRLIYFSYDVKMKEKGDIPEGYSVSREKKERFSLILESASTNQTSMYLCASTLRDRVNSPLHFGNGTRLTVT.

The chain links TRBV10-3 to TRBJ2-5; D is perhaps TRBD2 (5 bases). The CDR3 contains 15 residues. Germline lookup yields CDR1 ENHRY and CDR2 SYGVKD. The V end lost 4 bases, the J end lost 5 bases, and 17 bases lay between the germline ends. Here the CDR3 reads CAISAGSRARETQYF. The CDR3 coding sequence is TGTGCCATCAGTGCGGGGTCGAGGGCAAGGGAGACCCAGTACTTC.

This sequence joins TRBV3-1 and TRBJ2-1; TRBD2 is a possible D gene (6 bases). V lost 4 bases and J lost 8, with 18 bases in between. CDR1 LGHDT and CDR2 YNNKEL come from the germline V gene (reference sequence). This CDR3 spans 15 amino acids. The CDR3 here is CASSPRAGKIHEQFF. Here the CDR3 DNA reads TGTGCCAGCAGCCCCCGGGCGGGAAAGATCCATGAGCAGTTCTTC.

The rearrangement joins TRBV6-2 or TRBV6-3 to TRBJ2-5; perhaps TRBD1 as D (6 bases). This CDR3 has 16 amino acids. V shed 0 bases and J shed 5 bases, with 16 bases lying between them. The germline CDR1 and CDR2 sequences are MNHEY and SVGEGT. CDR3: CASSYSPPYRVETQYF. Here the CDR3 DNA reads TGTGCCAGCAGTTACTCGCCGCCTTACAGGGTGGAGACCCAGTACTTC.

The rearrangement links TRBV4-3 to TRBJ2-7; D is uncertain. This CDR3 is 16 amino acids long. Germline V gene data show CDR1 as LGHNA and CDR2 as YSLEER. Deletions cut 0 bases from V and 2 bases from J, with 14 bases between. The CDR3 loop is CASSQDGTVSTYEQYF. The CDR3 coding sequence is TGCGCCAGCAGCCAAGATGGAACAGTCTCAACCTACGAGCAGTACTTC.

This clonotype was picked up a small number of times. The rearrangement links TRBV4-1 to TRBJ2-5; 10 bases map to TRBD1. The trim removed 0 bases at V and 7 bases at J, leaving 5 bases unmatched. Germline CDR1 MGHRA, CDR2 YSYEKL. The CDR3 loop spans 15 amino acids. The CDR3 region is CASSQERTGGATQYF. The CDR3 DNA follows: TGCGCCAGCAGCCAAGAGAGGACAGGGGGTGCGACCCAGTACTTC.

This sequence joins TRBV5-5 and TRBJ1-5, with D hard to call. The germline CDR1 and CDR2 sequences are SGHKS and YYEKEE (reference sequence). This CDR3 comprises 14 residues. V was clipped by 0 bases and J by 5 bases, with 9 bases between them. Here the CDR3 reads CASSLVWWDQPQHF. The CDR3 coding sequence is TGTGCCAGCAGCTTGGTTTGGTGGGATCAGCCCCAGCATTTT.

The V and J genes are TRBV15 and TRBJ1-3; D perhaps matches TRBD1 (5 bases). With 0 bases removed from V and 0 bases from J, the gap between germline ends came to 9 bases. CDR1 is LNHNV, CDR2 YYDKDF, per germline (reference sequence). This CDR3 has 16 amino acids. For the CDR3, the DNA is TGTGCCACCAGCAGAGATCGGGGGTCCTCTGGAAACACCATATATTTT. It is translated as CATSRDRGSSGNTIYF.

DNA of the CDR3: TGTGCCAGCAGTGATAAGCGGGCAGACTCCTACGAGCAGTACTTC. Translating gives CASSDKRADSYEQYF. This chain joins TRBV2 and TRBJ2-7; D perhaps matches TRBD2 (6 bases). Germline V gene data show CDR1 as SNHLY and CDR2 as FYNNEI. This CDR3 contains 15 residues. Trimming took off 3 bases at V and 0 bases at J, with 12 bases between the two ends.

The chain has TRBV20-1 and TRBJ1-6; D possibly corresponds to TRBD1 (5 bases). The CDR3 extends over 13 amino acids. Germline lookup yields CDR1 DFQATT and CDR2 SNEGSKA (reference sequence). The V end was cut by 6 bases, the J end by 6 bases, with 12 bases between. CDR3 sequence (DNA): TGCAGTGCCTTGCAACAGGTTAATTCACCCCTCCACTTT. Translation: CSALQQVNSPLHF.

In this sample, this clonotype turned up a few times. The chain has TRBV10-3 and TRBJ1-1; no reliable D call. The ends were cut back, 0 bases at V and 3 bases at J, with 5 bases in the middle. Germline V lookup: CDR1 ENHRY, CDR2 SYGVKD. The CDR3 totals 13 residues. CDR3: CAISESRDTEAFF. The CDR3 coding sequence is TGTGCCATCAGTGAGTCGAGGGACACTGAAGCTTTCTTT.

V and J are TRBV12-5 and TRBJ1-5; a weak D match, TRBD1 (5 bases). Germline values: CDR1 LGHNT, CDR2 FRNRAP. There are 16 residues in the CDR3. Trimming pared 6 bases from V and 0 bases from J, leaving 15 bases between. The DNA for the CDR3 is TGTGCTAGTGGCCCTTACCAGGGTCCTAGCAATCAGCCCCAGCATTTT. Amino acid sequence: CASGPYQGPSNQPQHF.

This clonotype was detected a few times. V and J are TRBV18 and TRBJ1-3; the D is unclear. Trimming removed 3 bases from V and 4 bases from J, with 13 bases in between. CDR1 and CDR2 from the germline V gene are KGHSH and LQKENI. CDR3 length: 15 residues. The CDR3 DNA is TGTGCCAGCTCACCCTCGGAAGCAGGAGGAAACACCATATATTTT. This codes for CASSPSEAGGNTIYF. Combining the CDR3 with reference TRBV18 and TRBJ1-3 gives the whole variable domain NAGVMQNPRHLVRRRGQEARLRCSPMKGHSHVYWYRQLPEEGLKFMVYLQKENIIDESGMPKERFSAEFPKEGPSILRIQQVVRGDSAAYFCASSPSEAGGNTIYFGEGSWLTVV.

This clonotype was detected a few times. This sequence joins TRBV29-1 and TRBJ2-7, with D unresolved. Trimming pared 2 bases from V and 5 bases from J, leaving 19 bases between. This CDR3 spans 15 amino acids. CDR1 is SQVTM, CDR2 ANQGSEA, per germline. The DNA for the CDR3 is TGCAGCGTTGAATTGTCGGCGTTCCGCGGCCACGAGCAGTACTTC. Protein product: CSVELSAFRGHEQYF.

This clonotype has at least ten counts. The chain joins TRBV7-9 to TRBJ1-6; D perhaps matches TRBD1 (6 bases). The germline CDR1 and CDR2 sequences are SEHNR and FQNEAQ (reference sequence). Between the trimmed V and J ends, which lost 5 bases and 7 bases, there was a span of 12 bases. This CDR3 has 14 amino acids. CDR3 coding DNA: TGTGCCAGCAGCCCGGGAGGGGGGAATTCACCCCTCCACTTT. It is translated as CASSPGGGNSPLHF.

The chain links TRBV5-1 to TRBJ1-2; D ambiguous. Trimming left V 0 bases short and J 6 bases short, with 6 bases between. Looked up from germline, CDR1 is SGHRS and CDR2 is YFSETQ. The CDR3 runs to 12 residues. For the CDR3, the DNA is TGCGCCAGCAGCTTGGATGGGAATGGCTACACCTTC. It is translated as CASSLDGNGYTF.

J is TRBJ2-5 and V is TRBV12-3 or TRBV12-4; a possible D gene is TRBD2 (6 bases). The J call is uncertain, as TRBJ2-7 better fits the DNA end. This CDR3 spans 14 amino acids. The CDR3 DNA reads TGTGCCAGCAGTTTAAGGAGGGCGAACGGCGAGCAGTACTTC. Its translation is CASSLRRANGEQYF.

This clonotype was counted at least ten times. The chain has TRBV12-3 or TRBV12-4 and TRBJ1-1, with D maybe TRBD1 (5 bases). The CDR3 contains 17 residues. Trimming took off 4 bases at V and 1 base at J, with 19 bases between the two ends. The CDR3 sequence is CASSSLRQAGQNTEAFF. CDR3 nucleotides: TGTGCCAGCAGTTCCCTTCGACAAGCAGGGCAGAACACTGAAGCTTTCTTT.

The rearrangement links TRBV6-1 to TRBJ2-7; D might be TRBD1 (5 bases). The CDR3 loop spans 18 amino acids. Per the germline V gene, CDR1 is MNHNS and CDR2 is SASEGT. Trimming removed 0 bases from V and 2 bases from J, with 20 bases in between. CDR3 nucleotides: TGTGCCAGCAGTGAAGCGTATGGCACAGGTACCTTGACCTACGAGCAGTACTTC. Its protein product is CASSEAYGTGTLTYEQYF.